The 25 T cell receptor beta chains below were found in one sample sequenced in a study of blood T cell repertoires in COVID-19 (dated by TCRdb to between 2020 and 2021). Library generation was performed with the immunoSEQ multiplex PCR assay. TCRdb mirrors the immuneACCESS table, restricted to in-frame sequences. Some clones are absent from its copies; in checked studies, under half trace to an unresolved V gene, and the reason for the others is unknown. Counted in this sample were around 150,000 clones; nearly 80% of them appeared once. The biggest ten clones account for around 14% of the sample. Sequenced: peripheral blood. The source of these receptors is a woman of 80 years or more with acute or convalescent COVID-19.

The CDR3 DNA sequence: TGTGCCAGCAACCGAGAACTCTCCAATCAGCCCCAGCATTTT. This gives the protein CASNRELSNQPQHF. The rearrangement links TRBV2 to TRBJ1-5; D call uncertain. The V and J ends lost 7 bases and 3 bases respectively, with 13 bases between them. The CDR3 consists of 14 residues. From germline, CDR1 is SNHLY and CDR2 FYNNEI. Variable domain in full (rest from reference TRBV2 and TRBJ1-5): EPEVTQTPSHQVTQMGQEVILRCVPISNHLYFYWYRQILGQKVEFLVSFYNNEISEKSEIFDDQFSVERPDGSNFTLKIRSTKLEDSAMYFCASNRELSNQPQHFGDGTRLSIL.

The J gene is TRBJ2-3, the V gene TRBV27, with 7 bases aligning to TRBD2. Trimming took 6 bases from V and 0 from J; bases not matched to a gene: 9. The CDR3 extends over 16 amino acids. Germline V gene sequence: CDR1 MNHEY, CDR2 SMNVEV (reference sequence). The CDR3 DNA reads TGTGCCAGCAGCTCCTTGACTAGCCTGAGCACAGATACGCAGTATTTT. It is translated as CASSSLTSLSTDTQYF.

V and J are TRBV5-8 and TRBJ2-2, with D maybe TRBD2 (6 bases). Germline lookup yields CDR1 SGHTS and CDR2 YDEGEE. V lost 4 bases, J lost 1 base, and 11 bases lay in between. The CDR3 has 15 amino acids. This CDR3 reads CASSGRRGNTGELFF. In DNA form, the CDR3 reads TGTGCCAGCAGCGGCCGGCGGGGGAACACCGGGGAGCTGTTTTTT.

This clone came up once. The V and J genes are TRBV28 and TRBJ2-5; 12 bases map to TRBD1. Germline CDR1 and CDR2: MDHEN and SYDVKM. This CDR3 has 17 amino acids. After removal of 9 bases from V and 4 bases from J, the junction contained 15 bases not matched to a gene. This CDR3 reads CASKRGGTGGPPETQYF. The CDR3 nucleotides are TGTGCCAGTAAACGGGGGGGGACAGGGGGCCCTCCAGAGACCCAGTACTTC.

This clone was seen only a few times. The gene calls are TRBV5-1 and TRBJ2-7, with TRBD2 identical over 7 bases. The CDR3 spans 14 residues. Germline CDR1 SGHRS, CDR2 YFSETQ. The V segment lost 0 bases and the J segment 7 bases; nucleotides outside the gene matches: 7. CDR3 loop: CASSLGLAELEQYF. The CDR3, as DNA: TGCGCCAGCAGCTTGGGACTAGCAGAGTTGGAGCAGTACTTC.

CDR3 amino acids: CASSLVLGRGDGANVLTF. CDR3 bases: TGTGCCAGCAGCTTGGTTCTGGGGCGGGGAGATGGGGCCAACGTCCTGACTTTC. This chain joins TRBV5-4 and TRBJ2-6; a weak D match, TRBD2 (6 bases). The CDR3 runs 18 residues. CDR1 is SGHNT and CDR2 is YYREEE in the germline V gene (reference sequence). V was trimmed by 0 bases and J by 3 bases, leaving 16 bases between them.

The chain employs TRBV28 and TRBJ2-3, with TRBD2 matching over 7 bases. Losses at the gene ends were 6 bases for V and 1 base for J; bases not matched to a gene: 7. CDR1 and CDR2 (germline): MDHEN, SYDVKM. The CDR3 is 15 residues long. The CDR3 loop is CASSYQLAGTDTQYF. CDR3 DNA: TGTGCCAGCAGCTACCAGCTAGCGGGCACAGATACGCAGTATTTT.

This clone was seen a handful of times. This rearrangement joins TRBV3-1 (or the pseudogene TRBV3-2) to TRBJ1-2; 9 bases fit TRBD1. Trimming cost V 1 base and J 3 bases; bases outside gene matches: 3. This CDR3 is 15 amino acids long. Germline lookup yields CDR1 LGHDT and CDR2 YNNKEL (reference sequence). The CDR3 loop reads CASSQGGTGHYGYTF. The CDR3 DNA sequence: TGTGCCAGCAGCCAAGGAGGGACAGGGCACTATGGCTACACCTTC.

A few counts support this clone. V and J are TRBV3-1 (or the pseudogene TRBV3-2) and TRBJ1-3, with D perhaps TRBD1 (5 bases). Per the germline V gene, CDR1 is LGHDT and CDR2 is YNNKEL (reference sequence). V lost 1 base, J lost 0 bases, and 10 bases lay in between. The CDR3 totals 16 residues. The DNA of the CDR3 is TGTGCCAGCAGCCAAGCCCCAGGGCCCTCTGGAAACACCATATATTTT. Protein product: CASSQAPGPSGNTIYF.

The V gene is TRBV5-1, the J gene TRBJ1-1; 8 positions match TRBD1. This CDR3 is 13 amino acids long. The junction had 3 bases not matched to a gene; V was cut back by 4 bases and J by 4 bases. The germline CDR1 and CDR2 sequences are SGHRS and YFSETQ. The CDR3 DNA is TGCGCCAGCAGCAAACAGGGGGGCACTGAAGCTTTCTTT. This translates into CASSKQGGTEAFF.

The CDR3 sequence is CASRTGSIGYTF. The CDR3 DNA is TGTGCCAGCAGGACAGGGTCCATAGGCTACACCTTC. V and J are TRBV5-6 and TRBJ1-2; 7 bases are a match to TRBD1. The CDR3 spans 12 residues. Germline loops: CDR1 SGHDT, CDR2 YYEEEE. The V gene end was trimmed by 5 bases and the J gene end by 8 bases; junction bases not matched to a gene: 6.

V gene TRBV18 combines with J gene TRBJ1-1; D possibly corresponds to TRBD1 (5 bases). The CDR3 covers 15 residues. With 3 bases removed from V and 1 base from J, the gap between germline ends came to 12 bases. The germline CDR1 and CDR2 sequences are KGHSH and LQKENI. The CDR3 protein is CASSPSPQENTEAFF. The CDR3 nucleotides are TGTGCCAGCTCACCGTCCCCACAGGAGAACACTGAAGCTTTCTTT.

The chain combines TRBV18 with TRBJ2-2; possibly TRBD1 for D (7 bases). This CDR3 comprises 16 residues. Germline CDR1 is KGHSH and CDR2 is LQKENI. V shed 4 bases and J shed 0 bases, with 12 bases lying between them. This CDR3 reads CASSRRGQTNTGELFF. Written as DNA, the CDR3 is TGTGCCAGCTCACGGAGGGGACAGACGAACACCGGGGAGCTGTTTTTT.

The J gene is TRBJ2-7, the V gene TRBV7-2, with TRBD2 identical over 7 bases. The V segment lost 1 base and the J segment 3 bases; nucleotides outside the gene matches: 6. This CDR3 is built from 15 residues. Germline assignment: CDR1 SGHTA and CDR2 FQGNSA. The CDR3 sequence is CASSLGRGLFYEQYF. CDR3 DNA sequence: TGTGCCAGCAGCTTAGGGAGGGGACTATTCTACGAGCAGTACTTC.

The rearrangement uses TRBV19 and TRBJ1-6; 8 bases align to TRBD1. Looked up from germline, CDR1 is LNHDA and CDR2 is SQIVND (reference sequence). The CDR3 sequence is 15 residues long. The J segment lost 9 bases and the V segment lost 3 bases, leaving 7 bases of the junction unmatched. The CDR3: CASSMGQELGSPLHF. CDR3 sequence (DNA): TGTGCCAGTAGTATGGGACAGGAGCTTGGTTCACCCCTCCACTTT.

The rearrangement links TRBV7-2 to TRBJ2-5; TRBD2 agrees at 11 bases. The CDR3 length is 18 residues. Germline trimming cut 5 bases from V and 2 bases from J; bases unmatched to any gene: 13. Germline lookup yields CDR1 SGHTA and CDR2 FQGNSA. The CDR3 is CASSPGPSGGTLQETQYF. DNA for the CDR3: TGTGCCAGCAGCCCAGGGCCTAGCGGGGGGACATTGCAAGAGACCCAGTACTTC.

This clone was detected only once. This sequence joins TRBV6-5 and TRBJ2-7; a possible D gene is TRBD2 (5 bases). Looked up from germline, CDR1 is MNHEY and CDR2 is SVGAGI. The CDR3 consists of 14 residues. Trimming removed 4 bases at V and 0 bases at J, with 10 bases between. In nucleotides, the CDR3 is TGTGCCAGCAGTTGGGAGACTAACTCCTACGAGCAGTACTTC. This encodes CASSWETNSYEQYF.

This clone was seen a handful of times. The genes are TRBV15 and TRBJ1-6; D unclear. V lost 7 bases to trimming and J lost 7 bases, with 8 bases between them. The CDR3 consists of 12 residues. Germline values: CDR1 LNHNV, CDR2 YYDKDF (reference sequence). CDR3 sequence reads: CATTRGNSPLHF. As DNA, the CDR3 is TGTGCCACCACTCGGGGAAATTCACCCCTCCACTTT.

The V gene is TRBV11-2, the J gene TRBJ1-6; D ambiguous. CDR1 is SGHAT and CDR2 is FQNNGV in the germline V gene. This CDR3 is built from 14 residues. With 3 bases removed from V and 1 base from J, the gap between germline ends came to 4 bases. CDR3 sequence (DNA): TGTGCCAGCAGCTTTTTATCCTATAATTCACCCCTCCACTTT. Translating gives CASSFLSYNSPLHF.

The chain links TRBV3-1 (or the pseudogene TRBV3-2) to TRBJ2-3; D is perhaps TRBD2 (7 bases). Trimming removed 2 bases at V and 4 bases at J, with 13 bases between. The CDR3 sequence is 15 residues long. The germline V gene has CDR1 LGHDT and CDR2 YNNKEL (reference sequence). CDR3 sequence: CASSQRGGVADTQYF. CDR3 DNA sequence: TGTGCCAGCAGCCAAAGGGGGGGAGTAGCAGATACGCAGTATTTT.

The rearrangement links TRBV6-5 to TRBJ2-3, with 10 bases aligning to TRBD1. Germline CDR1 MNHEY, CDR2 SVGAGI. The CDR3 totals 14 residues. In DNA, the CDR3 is TGTGCGGGGGAGACAGGGGGCAGAGCAGATACGCAGTATTTT. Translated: CAGETGGRADTQYF.

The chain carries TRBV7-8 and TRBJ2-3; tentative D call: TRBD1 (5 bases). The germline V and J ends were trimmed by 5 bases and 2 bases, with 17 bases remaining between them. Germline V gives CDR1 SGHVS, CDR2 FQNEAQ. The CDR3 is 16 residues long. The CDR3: CASSPTSGPLTDTQYF. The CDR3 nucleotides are TGTGCCAGCAGCCCCACTTCAGGGCCCCTCACAGATACGCAGTATTTT.

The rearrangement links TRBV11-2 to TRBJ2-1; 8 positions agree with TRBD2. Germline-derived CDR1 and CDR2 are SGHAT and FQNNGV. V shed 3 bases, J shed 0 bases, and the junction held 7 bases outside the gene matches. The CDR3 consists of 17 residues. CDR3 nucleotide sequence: TGTGCCAGCAGCTTGCTCGGGGGGGGAAGCTCCTACAATGAGCAGTTCTTC. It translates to CASSLLGGGSSYNEQFF. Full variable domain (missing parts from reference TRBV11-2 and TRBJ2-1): EAGVAQSPRYKIIEKRQSVAFWCNPISGHATLYWYQQILGQGPKLLIQFQNNGVVDDSQLPKDRFSAERLKGVDSTLKIQPAKLEDSAVYLCASSLLGGGSSYNEQFFGPGTRLTVL.

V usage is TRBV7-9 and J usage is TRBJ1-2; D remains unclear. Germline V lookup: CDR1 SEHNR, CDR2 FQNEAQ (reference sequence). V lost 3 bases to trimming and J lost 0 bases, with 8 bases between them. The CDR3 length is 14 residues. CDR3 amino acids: CASSFSTANYGYTF. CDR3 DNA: TGTGCCAGCAGCTTTAGTACAGCTAACTATGGCTACACCTTC.

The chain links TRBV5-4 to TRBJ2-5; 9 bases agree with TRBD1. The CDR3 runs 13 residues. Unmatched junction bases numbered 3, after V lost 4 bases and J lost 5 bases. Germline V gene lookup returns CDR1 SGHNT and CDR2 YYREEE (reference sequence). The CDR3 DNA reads TGTGCCAGCAGCGCGGGACAGGGCGAGACCCAGTACTTC. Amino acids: CASSAGQGETQYF.